This TCR beta chain stems from a study of blood T cell repertoires in COVID-19. Background on the study: Samples came from the United States, Italy and Spain, spanning acute and convalescent COVID-19.

The CDR3 is made up of 12 amino acids. The germline CDR1 and CDR2 sequences are DFQATT and SNEGSKA (reference sequence). Trimming removed 3 bases at V and 3 bases at J, with 9 bases between. Seattle's cohort entered during active infection and was followed longitudinally. Profiling relied on immunoSEQ multiplex PCR, and the TCRdb table lists in-frame clones only, not all of them. The sample contains 200,000 to 300,000 clones, around nine tenths of which appear only once. This clone appeared once. The sample comprised peripheral blood. V usage is TRBV20-1 and J usage is TRBJ2-7, with no clear D. This receptor was obtained from a woman aged 60 to 75 with COVID-19, enrolled during active disease. This CDR3 reads CSASFSYYEQYF. The CDR3 region has the DNA TGCAGTGCTAGTTTCTCTTACTACGAGCAGTACTTC.